The 10 T cell receptor beta chains below come from one sample, sequenced in a study of T cells in Graves' hyperthyroidism and ophthalmopathy. Amplification of TCR beta CDR3 regions was performed using RNA transcripts as template. RT-PCR in the first round (using the HTBI primer set) targeted the TCR CDR3. TCRdb re-called the multiplex PCR reads through MiXCR, storing one row per CDR3 protein. The sample has about 480,000 distinct CDR3 sequences; approximately 23% are singletons. The sequenced sample was blood. These receptors were obtained from a woman between 65 and 79 years old with Graves' ophthalmopathy.

This chain's CDR3 is CASSIQAGASYNEQFF. DNA of the CDR3: TGTGCCAGTAGTATCCAAGCGGGGGCCTCCTACAATGAGCAGTTCTTC. V usage is TRBV19 and J usage is TRBJ2-1, with 8 bases identical to TRBD2. The length of the CDR3 is 16 residues. V was pared by 3 bases and J by 0 bases, with 4 bases of the junction left unmatched. Germline V gene data show CDR1 as LNHDA and CDR2 as SQIVND (reference sequence). The full variable domain, with the rest looked up from reference TRBV19 and TRBJ2-1, is DGGITQSPKYLFRKEGQNVTLSCEQNLNHDAMYWYRQDPGQGLRLIYYSQIVNDFQKGDIAEGYSVSREKKESFPLTVTSAQKNPTAFYLCASSIQAGASYNEQFFGPGTRLTVL.

The sample holds a few counts of this clonotype. One end of the junction varies from germline; a read error may be responsible. The chain couples TRBV5-1 to TRBJ2-5, with TRBD2 identical over 8 bases. The V gene's germline CDR1 is SGHRS and CDR2 YFSETQ. This CDR3 has 17 amino acids. CDR3 sequence: CASSQRTSTPFIGTQYF. Written as DNA, the CDR3 is TGTGCCAGCAGCCAGAGGACTAGCACTCCGTTTATTGGGACCCAGTACTTC.

Only a few counts were recorded for this clonotype. The J gene is TRBJ2-1, the V gene TRBV20-1; D not certain. The germline V gene encodes CDR1 DFQATT and CDR2 SNEGSKA (reference sequence). V was cut by 2 bases and J by 2 bases, with 10 bases left in between. The CDR3 has 14 residues. In DNA form, the CDR3 reads TGCAGTGCTAGATTTAGCCGACCCTACAATGAGCAGTTCTTC. This translates into CSARFSRPYNEQFF.

This clonotype was seen ten or more times. The genes are TRBV12-3 or TRBV12-4 and TRBJ1-1; D gene unclear. This CDR3 is 13 amino acids long. The V gene lost 3 bases and the J gene lost 0 bases, with 5 bases spanning the gap. The CDR3, as DNA: TGTGCCAGCAGTTTCCAGATGAACACTGAAGCTTTCTTT. Encoded protein: CASSFQMNTEAFF.

For this clonotype: The junction does not match germline at one end; this may be a read error. The chain recombines TRBV6-1 with TRBJ2-3, with 7 bases lining up with TRBD1. From germline, CDR1 is MNHNS and CDR2 SASEGT. The CDR3 is 13 residues long. The DNA for the CDR3 is TGTGCCAGCAGACGACAGGGAACAGATATGCAGTATTTT. As protein: CASRRQGTDMQYF.

J is TRBJ2-3 and V is TRBV7-3; tentatively, D is TRBD1 (6 bases). CDR1 is SGHTA and CDR2 is FQGTGA in the germline V gene. V lost 2 bases and J lost 3, with 12 bases in between. This CDR3 is 15 amino acids long. DNA of the CDR3: TGTGCCAGCAGCTTATCCGGACAGATAACAGATACGCAGTATTTT. Residues: CASSLSGQITDTQYF. The full variable domain, its missing parts supplied by reference TRBV7-3 and TRBJ2-3, is GAGVSQTPSNKVTEKGKYVELRCDPISGHTALYWYRQSLGQGPEFLIYFQGTGAADDSGLPNDRFFAVRPEGSVSTLKIQRTERGDSAVYLCASSLSGQITDTQYFGPGTRLTVL.

Concerning this clonotype itself: Relative to the germline gene, one junction end is altered; a read error may explain this. The V call is TRBV10-2, the J call TRBJ2-2; D is unclear. Germline CDR1 is WSHSY and CDR2 is SAAADI. The CDR3 has 14 residues. CDR3 residues: CAGSENRVAGELFF. The CDR3 bases are TGCGCCGGCAGTGAGAACAGAGTCGCCGGGGAGCTGTTTTTT.

This clonotype came up once. A much larger clone sits a single nucleotide away, making a read error possible. The rearrangement links TRBV7-2 to TRBJ2-5; TRBD2 matches 8 bases. This CDR3 region has 12 residues. Germline CDR1 reads SGHTA; CDR2 reads FQGNSA. The CDR3 is CASRTGGQTQCF. The CDR3 nucleotides are TGTGCCAGCAGGACGGGGGGGCAGACCCAGTGCTTC.

This clonotype was counted only a few times. The chain couples TRBV20-1 to TRBJ2-3; 12 positions match TRBD2. Looked up from germline, CDR1 is DFQATT and CDR2 is SNEGSKA (reference sequence). With 0 bases clipped from V and 6 bases from J, the junction kept 7 bases outside the gene matches. This CDR3 contains 16 residues. The CDR3 here is CSARDRRLAGADTQYF. CDR3 sequence (DNA): TGCAGTGCTAGAGACCGCCGACTAGCGGGAGCGGATACGCAGTATTTT.

V and J are TRBV18 and TRBJ2-7; weak D call: TRBD1 (6 bases). The CDR3 runs to 13 residues. The V gene's germline CDR1 is KGHSH and CDR2 LQKENI. Trimming stripped 0 bases from V and 5 bases from J, with 8 bases between. The CDR3 region is CASSPPPGDEQYF. CDR3 sequence (DNA): TGTGCCAGCTCACCACCCCCAGGGGACGAGCAGTACTTC.